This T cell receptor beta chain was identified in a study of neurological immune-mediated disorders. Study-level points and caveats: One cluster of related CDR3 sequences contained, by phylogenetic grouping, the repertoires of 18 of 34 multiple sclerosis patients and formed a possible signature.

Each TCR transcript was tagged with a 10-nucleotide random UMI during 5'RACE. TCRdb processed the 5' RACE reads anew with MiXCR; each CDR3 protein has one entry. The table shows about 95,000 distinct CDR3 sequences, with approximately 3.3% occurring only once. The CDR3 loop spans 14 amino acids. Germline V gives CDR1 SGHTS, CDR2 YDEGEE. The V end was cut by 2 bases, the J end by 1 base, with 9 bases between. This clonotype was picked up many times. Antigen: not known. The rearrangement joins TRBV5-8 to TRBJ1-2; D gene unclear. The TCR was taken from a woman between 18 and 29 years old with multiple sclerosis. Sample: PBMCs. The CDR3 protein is CASSLWEFNYGYTF. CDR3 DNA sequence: TGTGCCAGCAGCTTATGGGAATTTAACTATGGCTACACCTTC.